This TCR beta chain was obtained from a study of blood T cell repertoires in COVID-19. Across the study: The United States, Italy and Spain were the sources of the acute and convalescent COVID-19 samples. PBMCs, B-cell-depleted T cells, or T cells were the source of the cDNA or gDNA that made up the material.

Losses at the gene ends were 5 bases for V and 8 bases for J; bases not matched to a gene: 13. The CDR3 loop spans 18 amino acids. CDR1 PRHDT and CDR2 FYEKMQ come from the germline V gene (reference sequence). How the authors handled the data: Scientists estimated how many nucleated cells there were by amplifying reference gene primers. Profiled with immunoSEQ multiplex PCR; TCRdb holds only in-frame clones, not every one. The D gene and trimming were derived from the DNA, and the V and J assignments and clone size from that table. The top ten clones hold roughly two fifths of a sample with under 45,000 clones, around 80% of them seen once.

The source is a human donor in a cohort sampled during active COVID-19. The V gene is TRBV13, the J gene TRBJ2-3, with 16 nucleotides matching TRBD2. The sequencing sample was made of peripheral blood. In DNA, the CDR3 is TGTGCCAGCAGCCATCAAGGGACTAGCGGGGGGGTCCTCGTTACGCAGTATTTT. Translating it yields CASSHQGTSGGVLVTQYF.